Below, 10 T cell receptor beta chains from the same sample are listed, as sequenced in a study of cytomegalovirus exposure and HLA in healthy donors. Primers included in the PCR were 60 Vbeta and 13 Jbeta primers. Here immunoSEQ multiplex PCR was the method, and the copy in TCRdb shows in-frame clones only, minus some. This sample carries 82,000 or so clones, about 9.4% of them seen once, and the ten largest clones take approximately 23%. Source material: PBMCs. The receptor source for this set is a man aged 60 to 75 in good health and CMV-seropositive.

This clone was found once. The V call is TRBV11-3, the J call TRBJ2-1; perhaps TRBD1 as D (6 bases). The CDR3 has 15 amino acids. CDR1 and CDR2 from the germline V gene are SGHNT and YENEEA. The V end was cut by 4 bases, the J end by 2 bases, with 12 bases between. The CDR3 loop is CASSSRDKPYNEQFF. CDR3 nucleotide sequence: TGTGCCAGCAGCTCACGGGACAAGCCCTACAATGAGCAGTTCTTC.

V is TRBV11-2 and J is TRBJ1-6, with 9 bases fitting TRBD1. The CDR3 totals 15 residues. Trimming took 0 bases from V and 6 from J; bases not matched to a gene: 0. Germline CDR1 and CDR2: SGHAT and FQNNGV. The CDR3 coding sequence is TGTGCCAGCAGCTTAGAGGGACAGGGTAATTCACCCCTCCACTTT. Translating it yields CASSLEGQGNSPLHF.

The genes are TRBV6-6 and TRBJ2-7, with TRBD1 matching over 11 bases. J was trimmed by 3 bases and V by 7 bases; bases with no gene match: 5. The CDR3 loop spans 14 amino acids. Germline lookup yields CDR1 MNHNY and CDR2 SVGAGI (reference sequence). The CDR3 sequence is CASKGQGDGYEQYV. The CDR3 coding sequence is TGTGCCAGCAAGGGACAGGGGGACGGCTACGAGCAGTACGTC.

This clone was observed a few times. The chain has TRBV19 and TRBJ2-3; D possibly corresponds to TRBD2 (5 bases). CDR3 length: 14 residues. Trimming pared 3 bases from V and 4 bases from J, leaving 11 bases between. The germline V gene has CDR1 LNHDA and CDR2 SQIVND (reference sequence). The CDR3: CASSITGNSDTQYF. CDR3 DNA sequence: TGTGCCAGTAGTATTACGGGAAACTCAGATACGCAGTATTTT. Combining the CDR3 with reference TRBV19 and TRBJ2-3 gives the whole variable domain DGGITQSPKYLFRKEGQNVTLSCEQNLNHDAMYWYRQDPGQGLRLIYYSQIVNDFQKGDIAEGYSVSREKKESFPLTVTSAQKNPTAFYLCASSITGNSDTQYFGPGTRLTVL.

With regard to this clone: Other DNA sequences within the sample encode an identical CDR3. The rearrangement joins TRBV6-1 to TRBJ1-1, with D possibly matching TRBD1 (5 bases). Germline V gene data show CDR1 as MNHNS and CDR2 as SASEGT. The CDR3 loop spans 13 amino acids. With 6 bases removed from V and 1 base from J, the gap between germline ends came to 9 bases. In DNA form, the CDR3 reads TGTGCCAGCAGCCGGGGGGGGAACACTGAAGCTTTCTTT. Its protein product is CASSRGGNTEAFF.

This clone was found a few times. The CDR3 region is CASSPGQGASTDTQYF. The CDR3 coding sequence is TGTGCCAGCAGCCCCGGCCAGGGTGCTAGCACAGATACGCAGTATTTT. J is TRBJ2-3 and V is TRBV11-2; D might be TRBD1 (5 bases). Between the trimmed V and J ends, which lost 5 bases and 0 bases, there was a span of 15 bases. Germline loops: CDR1 SGHAT, CDR2 FQNNGV. This CDR3 comprises 16 residues.

The V and J genes are TRBV10-3 and TRBJ2-1, with D possibly TRBD2 on 6 matching bases. Germline V gene sequence: CDR1 ENHRY, CDR2 SYGVKD. V dropped 0 bases and J dropped 2 bases, with 14 bases sitting between them. The CDR3 runs to 17 residues. DNA of the CDR3: TGTGCCATCAGTGAGTCGATCTCCGGGAGTCCCTACAATGAGCAGTTCTTC. Translated: CAISESISGSPYNEQFF.

This clone was counted a few times. The chain employs TRBV27 and TRBJ1-1, with TRBD1 matching 8 bases. Germline values: CDR1 MNHEY, CDR2 SMNVEV (reference sequence). V lost 5 bases to trimming and J lost 4 bases; unmatched junction nucleotides: 3. This CDR3 has 13 amino acids. The CDR3 nucleotides are TGTGCCAGCAGTGTGACAGGGGCCACTGAAGCTTTCTTT. This translates into CASSVTGATEAFF.

With respect to this clone: An end of the junction differs from the germline gene, which may be a read error. This same CDR3 is encoded by further DNA sequences in the sample. This rearrangement joins TRBV30 to TRBJ1-3, with unresolved D. The germline gives CDR1 GTSNPN, CDR2 SVGIG (reference sequence). The CDR3 consists of 15 residues. The CDR3 DNA is TGTGCCTGGAGTGTTTCCAGGTTCTCTGGCAACACCATATATTTT. Amino acid sequence: CAWSVSRFSGNTIYF. The full variable domain, rest sourced from reference TRBV30 and TRBJ1-3, is SQTIHQWPATLVQPVGSPLSLECTVEGTSNPNLYWYRQAAGRGLQLLFYSVGIGQISSEVPQNLSASRPQDRQFILSSKKLLLSDSGFYLCAWSVSRFSGNTIYFGEGSWLTVV.

This sequence joins TRBV5-8 and TRBJ1-2; no clear D gene. V lost 2 bases and J 8 bases, leaving 16 bases between the germline ends. Germline loops: CDR1 SGHTS, CDR2 YDEGEE. This CDR3 has 14 residues. CDR3 sequence reads: CASSFAGLRRGYTF. CDR3 nucleotides: TGTGCCAGCAGCTTCGCCGGACTCCGGAGAGGCTACACCTTC.